These 18 T cell receptor beta chains originate from one sample sequenced in a study of blood T cell repertoires in COVID-19. Some clones are missing from TCRdb's copy, which holds only in-frame ones; the method was immunoSEQ multiplex PCR. The data hold about 120,000 clones, with 79% observed a single time. The source material was peripheral blood. Every receptor here comes from a woman of 80 years or more with acute or convalescent COVID-19.

This rearrangement joins TRBV2 to TRBJ1-5; D gene uncertain. V was clipped by 7 bases and J by 0 bases, with 10 bases between them. CDR3 length: 14 amino acids. CDR1 is SNHLY and CDR2 is FYNNEI in the germline V gene. The CDR3 loop is CASTDMRSNQPQHF. The CDR3, as DNA: TGTGCCAGCACCGACATGCGTAGCAATCAGCCCCAGCATTTT.

This chain connects TRBV28 to TRBJ1-1, with D maybe TRBD1 (5 bases). V shed 2 bases and J shed 8 bases, with 9 bases lying between them. The CDR3 spans 12 residues. The germline V gene encodes CDR1 MDHEN and CDR2 SYDVKM. DNA of the CDR3: TGTGCCAGCAGTTTACCGGGGGTGGAAGCTTTCTTT. This encodes CASSLPGVEAFF. Drawing the rest from reference TRBV28 and TRBJ1-1, the complete variable domain is DVKVTQSSRYLVKRTGEKVFLECVQDMDHENMFWYRQDPGLGLRLIYFSYDVKMKEKGDIPEGYSVSREKKERFSLILESASTNQTSMYLCASSLPGVEAFFGQGTRLTVV.

The V and J genes are TRBV2 and TRBJ2-2; 7 positions match TRBD2. The CDR3 consists of 14 residues. CDR1 is SNHLY and CDR2 is FYNNEI in the germline V gene. After removal of 0 bases from V and 6 bases from J, the junction contained 1 base not matched to a gene. The CDR3: CASSEASGSGELFF. The CDR3 DNA is TGTGCCAGCAGTGAAGCTAGCGGGTCCGGGGAGCTGTTTTTT.

V gene TRBV5-4 combines with J gene TRBJ2-3, with D possibly TRBD2 on 5 matching bases. CDR1 SGHNT and CDR2 YYREEE come from the germline V gene (reference sequence). CDR3 length: 14 amino acids. V was cut by 3 bases and J by 1 base, with 9 bases left in between. The CDR3 sequence: CASSSGKGTDTQYF. In nucleotides, the CDR3 is TGTGCCAGCAGCTCCGGGAAGGGCACAGATACGCAGTATTTT.

The count of this clone is one. The J gene is TRBJ2-2, the V gene TRBV6-1, with 9 bases identical to TRBD1. CDR1 is MNHNS and CDR2 is SASEGT in the germline V gene. The trim removed 2 bases at V and 6 bases at J, leaving 4 bases unmatched. The CDR3 totals 15 residues. Here the CDR3 DNA reads TGTGCCAGCAGTGAATCGGACAGGGGACCCGGGGAGCTGTTTTTT. Its translation is CASSESDRGPGELFF.

The chain uses TRBV5-1 and TRBJ2-3, with D possibly matching TRBD1 (6 bases). This CDR3 is 16 amino acids long. V lost 4 bases, J lost 2 bases, and 17 bases lay in between. CDR1 is SGHRS and CDR2 is YFSETQ in the germline V gene. The CDR3 sequence is CASSPTSGQVTDTQYF. CDR3 nucleotides: TGCGCCAGCAGCCCCACCTCGGGACAAGTCACAGATACGCAGTATTTT.

This clone was counted a single time. The gene calls are TRBV5-1 and TRBJ2-7, with D possibly being TRBD2 (5 bases). The germline V gene encodes CDR1 SGHRS and CDR2 YFSETQ. This CDR3 region has 16 residues. V shed 0 bases and J shed 4 bases, with 17 bases lying between them. CDR3 in DNA: TGCGCCAGCAGCTTGGGTGTGGGCCCGGGGAGTTACGAGCAGTACTTC. Protein sequence: CASSLGVGPGSYEQYF.

The CDR3 reads CASSPQTTGGGEAFF. The CDR3 bases are TGTGCCAGCTCACCCCAAACGACAGGGGGCGGAGAGGCTTTCTTT. The J gene is TRBJ1-1, the V gene TRBV18; 10 bases agree with TRBD1. From germline, CDR1 is KGHSH and CDR2 LQKENI. With V trimmed by 3 bases and J by 11 bases, 12 bases remained unmatched. CDR3 length: 15 residues.

This chain uses TRBV24-1 with TRBJ2-1, with TRBD2 identical over 8 bases. J was trimmed by 7 bases and V by 6 bases; bases with no gene match: 4. The CDR3 contains 13 residues. Germline V gives CDR1 KGHDR, CDR2 SFDVKD. The CDR3 DNA sequence: TGTGCCACCAGTACGACTAGCGCGAATGAGCAGTTCTTC. This encodes CATSTTSANEQFF.

This clone was observed once. V and J are TRBV5-4 and TRBJ1-1; D gene uncertain. V lost 0 bases and J 3 bases, leaving 9 bases between the germline ends. The CDR3 extends over 14 amino acids. Germline CDR1 is SGHNT and CDR2 is YYREEE (reference sequence). DNA for the CDR3: TGTGCCAGCAGCTTGGCCGGGTTGGACACTGAAGCTTTCTTT. Protein: CASSLAGLDTEAFF.

CDR3 bases: TGCGCCAGCAGCCAAGAGGTCAGGGGGGCTGGCTACACCTTC. Translation gives CASSQEVRGAGYTF. The chain joins TRBV4-1 to TRBJ1-2, with 7 bases fitting TRBD1. The germline V gene has CDR1 MGHRA and CDR2 YSYEKL. V shed 0 bases and J 7 bases; nucleotides not matched to a gene: 5. This CDR3 comprises 14 residues.

This chain connects TRBV2 to TRBJ2-6; no definite D call. Germline V gives CDR1 SNHLY, CDR2 FYNNEI. CDR3 length equals 12 residues. V was cut by 5 bases and J by 3 bases, with 2 bases left in between. The CDR3 here is CASSRGANVLTF. As DNA, the CDR3 is TGTGCCAGCAGTCGTGGGGCCAACGTCCTGACTTTC.

This clone has a handful of counts. The chain is built from TRBV19 and TRBJ1-6, with D unclear. The CDR3 totals 17 residues. Per the germline V gene, CDR1 is LNHDA and CDR2 is SQIVND (reference sequence). V was pared by 6 bases and J by 2 bases, with 17 bases between. The CDR3 region is CASSPLVGFTYNSPLHF. In nucleotides, the CDR3 is TGTGCCAGTAGCCCCCTCGTCGGTTTCACCTATAATTCACCCCTCCACTTT. Filled out from reference TRBV19 and TRBJ1-6, the complete variable domain reads DGGITQSPKYLFRKEGQNVTLSCEQNLNHDAMYWYRQDPGQGLRLIYYSQIVNDFQKGDIAEGYSVSREKKESFPLTVTSAQKNPTAFYLCASSPLVGFTYNSPLHFGNGTRLTVT.

This clone has just one count. V gene TRBV9 combines with J gene TRBJ2-7; 8 bases fit TRBD1. Germline V CDR1 and CDR2: SGDLS, YYNGEE. The J segment lost 6 bases and the V segment lost 4 bases, leaving 15 bases of the junction unmatched. The CDR3 consists of 16 residues. The CDR3 coding sequence is TGTGCCAGCAGCCCCCGAGGCGACCAGGGGGCCTCCGAGCAGTACTTC. Amino acids: CASSPRGDQGASEQYF.

The V gene is TRBV6-6, the J gene TRBJ1-1, with D tentatively TRBD1 (5 bases). Per germline, CDR1 MNHNY and CDR2 SVGAGI (reference sequence). This CDR3 is built from 15 residues. V dropped 2 bases and J dropped 0 bases, with 10 bases sitting between them. DNA for the CDR3: TGTGCCAGCAGTTACGACAGACCTATGAACACTGAAGCTTTCTTT. Its translation: CASSYDRPMNTEAFF.

The rearrangement uses TRBV19 and TRBJ2-1; 9 bases align to TRBD1. Trimming at V came to 9 bases and at J to 1 base, leaving 7 bases not matched to a gene. The germline V gene has CDR1 LNHDA and CDR2 SQIVND (reference sequence). The CDR3 sequence is 15 residues long. CDR3 bases: TGTGCCAGCACGCCCGGGACAGGGTCCTACAATGAGCAGTTCTTC. Amino acids: CASTPGTGSYNEQFF. Complete variable domain (other parts from reference TRBV19 and TRBJ2-1): DGGITQSPKYLFRKEGQNVTLSCEQNLNHDAMYWYRQDPGQGLRLIYYSQIVNDFQKGDIAEGYSVSREKKESFPLTVTSAQKNPTAFYLCASTPGTGSYNEQFFGPGTRLTVL.

The CDR3 nucleotides read TGTGCCAGTAGTAACGGGTTTAAGAACACCGGGGAGCTGTTTTTT. Its protein product is CASSNGFKNTGELFF. The chain has TRBV19 and TRBJ2-2; D not resolved. This CDR3 has 15 residues. V was shortened by 4 bases and J by 1 base, with 10 bases between the two germline ends. Germline V gene data show CDR1 as LNHDA and CDR2 as SQIVND (reference sequence).

The chain is built from TRBV5-4 and TRBJ2-7; D may be TRBD1 (5 bases). Germline CDR1 and CDR2: SGHNT and YYREEE (reference sequence). Deletions cut 4 bases from V and 5 bases from J, with 10 bases between. This CDR3 comprises 12 residues. DNA of the CDR3: TGTGCCAGCAGCCCGAACAGGAACGAGCAGTACTTC. It is translated as CASSPNRNEQYF.